The rows below give T cell receptor beta chains drawn from one sample of a study of monozygotic twins with inflammatory bowel disease. TCRdb reanalyzed the 5' RACE reads and collapses them to one entry per CDR3 protein, without DNA. This repertoire includes a few hundred thousand distinct CDR3 sequences. Sequenced input: blood. The origin of the receptors is a human donor with ulcerative colitis or Crohn's disease, or a healthy co-twin of an affected twin (not recorded which). The CDR3 runs from the conserved cysteine through the conserved F or W.

J gene,V gene,CDR3 protein
TRBJ2-7,TRBV27,CASKLQGAIYEQYF
TRBJ2-3,TRBV9,CASSVGPGGSPDTQYF
TRBJ2-1,TRBV4-1,CASSQPIEEVSYNEQFF
TRBJ1-6,TRBV3-1,CASSHLLGQGNSPLHF
TRBJ2-1,TRBV7-2,CASSLGDRAGSEQFF
TRBJ2-7,TRBV12-5,CASGLVWDKVHEQYF
TRBJ2-2,TRBV6-5,CASSSYRQANTGELFF
TRBJ1-5,TRBV19,CASSPGTQPQHF
TRBJ1-2,TRBV29-1,CSVREVQGPPSGYGYTF
TRBJ1-5,TRBV12-3/TRBV12-4,CASSTRGNQPQHF
TRBJ2-7,TRBV7-2,CASSLSPGPYEQYF
TRBJ1-6,TRBV4-3,CASSRSAFGSPLHF
TRBJ1-5,TRBV5-6,CASSLGRGPHQPQHF
TRBJ2-7,TRBV11-2,CASSRSGPQSVQYF
TRBJ2-7,TRBV11-2,CASSPRQGIGEQYF
TRBJ2-7,TRBV28,CASSLIGQASYEQYF
TRBJ2-3,TRBV5-1,CASSLEDGGPRGTDTQYF
TRBJ1-1,TRBV7-2,CASSPGPGRVNTEAFF
TRBJ2-7,TRBV5-1,CASSQGDFSYEQYF
TRBJ2-5,TRBV19,CASLEFRGPQETQYF
TRBJ1-6,TRBV12-3/TRBV12-4,CASSQFIVPTGGGKSPLHF
TRBJ2-5,TRBV7-9,CASSSPVRVLYQETQYF
TRBJ1-1,TRBV24-1,CATSDSPGPGAGTEAFF
TRBJ2-7,TRBV7-2,CASSLGAVPSSYEQYF
TRBJ2-7,TRBV6-5,CASTDDRGGKQYF
TRBJ2-7,TRBV3-1,CASSQDSSGTYEQYF
TRBJ1-4,TRBV5-1,CASSSAAGYGEKLFF
TRBJ2-3,TRBV7-2,CASSRSGGPPDTQYF